The present entry profiles one T cell receptor (beta chain) with its context. Germline CDR1 MNHEY, CDR2 SVGAGI. The V end was cut by 4 bases, the J end by 2 bases, with 12 bases between. CDR3 length: 14 residues. Using immunoSEQ multiplex PCR, the repertoire was profiled, and TCRdb retains in-frame clones only, with some absent. The sample contains roughly 16,000 clones, roughly nine tenths of which appear only once. The data belong to a study of blood T cell repertoires in COVID-19. The specimen was peripheral blood. V is TRBV6-5 and J is TRBJ2-7; D possibly corresponds to TRBD2 (5 bases). The receptor was isolated from a woman over 75 with COVID-19, enrolled during active disease. CDR3 nucleotide sequence: TGTGCCAGCAGTTCACTAGTGGCTCCCTACGAGCAGTACTTC. This sequence encodes CASSSLVAPYEQYF.